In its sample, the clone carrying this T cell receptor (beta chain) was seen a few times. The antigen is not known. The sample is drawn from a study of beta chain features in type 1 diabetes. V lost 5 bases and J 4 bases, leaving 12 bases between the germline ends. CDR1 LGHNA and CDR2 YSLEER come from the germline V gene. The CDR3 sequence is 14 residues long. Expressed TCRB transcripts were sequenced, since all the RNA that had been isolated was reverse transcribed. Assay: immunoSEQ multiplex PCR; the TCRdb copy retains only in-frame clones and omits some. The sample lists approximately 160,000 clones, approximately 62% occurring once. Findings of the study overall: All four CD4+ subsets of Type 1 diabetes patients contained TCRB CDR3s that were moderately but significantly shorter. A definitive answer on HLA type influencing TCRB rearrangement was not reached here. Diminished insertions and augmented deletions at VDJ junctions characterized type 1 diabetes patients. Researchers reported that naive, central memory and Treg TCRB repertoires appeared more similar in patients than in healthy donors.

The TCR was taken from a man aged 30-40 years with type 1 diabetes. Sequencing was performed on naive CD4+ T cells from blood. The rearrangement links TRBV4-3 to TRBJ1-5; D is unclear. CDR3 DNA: TGCGCCAGCAGCGTCAAAAGAGCGAATCAGCCCCAGCATTTT. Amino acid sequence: CASSVKRANQPQHF.